The table lists the clone carrying this T cell receptor beta chain with many counts. This record belongs to a study of neurological immune-mediated disorders. TCRdb ran MiXCR on the 5' RACE reads and lists one entry per CDR3 protein. The repertoire has over 15,000 distinct CDR3 sequences, approximately 9.1% of them found once; the top ten carry roughly two fifths. Germline V gene lookup returns CDR1 DFQATT and CDR2 SNEGSKA (reference sequence). CDR3 length equals 14 residues. V was clipped by 6 bases and J by 2 bases, with 17 bases between them. Sample: CD8+ T cells from blood. The chain combines TRBV20-1 with TRBJ2-7; tentatively, D is TRBD1 (6 bases). The clonotype was recovered from a man between 50 and 59 years old in good health. The CDR3 loop is CSASHRTAPYEQYF. The CDR3 bases are TGCAGTGCCAGCCACCGGACAGCGCCCTACGAGCAGTACTTC.